The 16 T cell receptor beta chains below were found in one sample sequenced in a study of blood T cell repertoires in COVID-19 (dated by TCRdb to between 2020 and 2021). To prepare the library, the immunoSEQ multiplex PCR assay was applied. In TCRdb, the immuneACCESS table is reduced to in-frame sequences with V and J assigned. These tables do not hold every clone; where another copy was compared, an unresolved V gene accounts for under half, and the others remain unexplained. The sample records roughly 25,000 clones, around 67% of which are singletons. Clones ranked in the top ten supply 7.3% of the sample. What was sequenced was peripheral blood. These receptor sequences come from a man between 60 and 75 years old with active or convalescent COVID-19.

The chain's CDR3 is CASSLGQGLSNYGYTF. DNA of the CDR3: TGTGCCAGCAGCTTAGGACAGGGCCTATCTAACTATGGCTACACCTTC. V is TRBV11-2 and J is TRBJ1-2, with 7 bases matching TRBD1. CDR3 length: 16 residues. Germline V lookup: CDR1 SGHAT, CDR2 FQNNGV. J was trimmed by 0 bases and V by 1 base; bases with no gene match: 5. The variable domain in full, completed from reference TRBV11-2 and TRBJ1-2, reads EAGVAQSPRYKIIEKRQSVAFWCNPISGHATLYWYQQILGQGPKLLIQFQNNGVVDDSQLPKDRFSAERLKGVDSTLKIQPAKLEDSAVYLCASSLGQGLSNYGYTFGSGTRLTVV.

This clone was counted between two and nine times. This sequence joins TRBV6-2 or TRBV6-3 and TRBJ1-1, with D possibly being TRBD1 (5 bases). The germline V gene encodes CDR1 MNHEY and CDR2 SVGEGT. The CDR3 is 17 residues long. The ends were cut back, 0 bases at V and 4 bases at J, with 18 bases in the middle. Written as DNA, the CDR3 is TGTGCCAGCAGTTACTCTCCCTTCAGGGTTCATGGCACTGAAGCTTTCTTT. It translates to CASSYSPFRVHGTEAFF.

The chain recombines TRBV5-6 with TRBJ2-7, with 8 bases lining up with TRBD1. Trimming at V came to 0 bases and at J to 2 bases, leaving 4 bases not matched to a gene. Germline V gene lookup returns CDR1 SGHDT and CDR2 YYEEEE. CDR3 size: 15 residues. Here the CDR3 DNA reads TGTGCCAGCAGCTTGGGAGGACAGGGTGCCTACGAGCAGTACTTC. Protein sequence: CASSLGGQGAYEQYF.

The V and J genes are TRBV27 and TRBJ2-1; maybe TRBD1 (6 bases). This CDR3 contains 15 residues. Between the trimmed V and J ends, which lost 2 bases and 2 bases, there was a span of 10 bases. Germline-derived CDR1 and CDR2 are MNHEY and SMNVEV (reference sequence). The CDR3 nucleotides are TGTGCCAGCAGTTTAGCCGGGACAACCTACAATGAGCAGTTCTTC. Its protein is CASSLAGTTYNEQFF.

This clone was detected once. The chain carries TRBV15 and TRBJ2-3; no reliable D call. The CDR3 length is 15 residues. V lost 4 bases and J lost 0, with 11 bases in between. In germline, CDR1 is LNHNV, CDR2 YYDKDF (reference sequence). The CDR3 DNA follows: TGTGCCACCAGCAAAGGAGATTCCAGCACAGATACGCAGTATTTT. Its translation: CATSKGDSSTDTQYF.

The genes are TRBV10-1 and TRBJ2-5, with 9 bases that match TRBD2. The CDR3 is made up of 14 amino acids. The V and J ends lost 5 bases and 5 bases, in that order; junction bases with no gene match: 6. Germline loops: CDR1 WNHNN, CDR2 SYGVQD (reference sequence). In DNA form, the CDR3 reads TGCGCCAGCAGTAGCGGGAGGACTTTCGAGACCCAGTACTTC. Amino acids: CASSSGRTFETQYF.

CDR3 nucleotides: TGTGCCAGTAGTATCCGAGGCGAAAAACTGTTTTTT. Its protein product is CASSIRGEKLFF. The chain carries TRBV19 and TRBJ1-4; D gene unclear. This CDR3 spans 12 amino acids. V was clipped by 3 bases and J by 8 bases, with 7 bases between them. Per the germline V gene, CDR1 is LNHDA and CDR2 is SQIVND (reference sequence).

V and J are TRBV24-1 and TRBJ1-4, with D possibly being TRBD1 (5 bases). CDR3 length: 17 amino acids. The V gene's germline CDR1 is KGHDR and CDR2 SFDVKD. Between the trimmed V and J ends, which lost 9 bases and 4 bases, there was a span of 23 bases. The CDR3 bases are TGTGCCACCCCTTTGTCGGATCGGACAAGGGGTAATGAAAAACTGTTTTTT. This codes for CATPLSDRTRGNEKLFF.

This chain connects TRBV13 to TRBJ1-3; the D is unclear. This CDR3 contains 13 residues. Trimming pared 2 bases from V and 4 bases from J, leaving 6 bases between. CDR1 is PRHDT, CDR2 FYEKMQ, per germline (reference sequence). The CDR3 nucleotides are TGTGCCAGCAGCTTACCGGGGGGAAACACCATATATTTT. Encoded protein: CASSLPGGNTIYF.

CDR3 sequence reads: CASRRTWTSGSPGEQYF. Written as DNA, the CDR3 is TGTGCAAGTCGCCGGACTTGGACTAGCGGGTCCCCCGGGGAGCAGTACTTC. This chain joins TRBV12-2 and TRBJ2-7; the listed D gene, TRBD2, was not tested against the DNA. TRBV12-2 is an annotated pseudogene. The CDR3 length is 17 residues.

This clone was recorded a few times. The same CDR3 also results from other DNA sequences found in this sample. This chain links TRBV9 with TRBJ1-1; possible D gene TRBD1, 5 bases. Germline CDR1 is SGDLS and CDR2 is YYNGEE. Trimming shortened V by 0 bases and J by 0 bases, and 9 bases separated the two germline ends. This CDR3 region has 15 residues. The chain's CDR3 is CASSVGAGLNTEAFF. The CDR3 DNA reads as TGTGCCAGCAGCGTAGGGGCAGGGTTGAACACTGAAGCTTTCTTT.

The chain recombines TRBV18 with TRBJ1-5, with D uncertain. Trimming pared 6 bases from V and 0 bases from J, leaving 9 bases between. The CDR3 extends over 14 amino acids. CDR1 is KGHSH and CDR2 is LQKENI in the germline V gene. The CDR3 loop is CASSGGYSNQPQHF. CDR3 DNA sequence: TGTGCCAGCTCCGGCGGTTATAGCAATCAGCCCCAGCATTTT.

The V call is TRBV23-1, the J call TRBJ2-7; TRBD1 is a possible D gene (6 bases). TRBV23-1 is annotated as an ORF whose role is uncertain. V was pared by 5 bases and J by 0 bases, with 17 bases between. The CDR3 has 16 amino acids. This chain's CDR3 is CASSGRTVQSSYEQYF. CDR3 bases: TGCGCCAGCAGTGGGCGGACAGTCCAAAGCTCCTACGAGCAGTACTTC.

The chain employs TRBV7-9 and TRBJ1-5, with D perhaps matching TRBD1 (6 bases). Between the trimmed V and J ends, which lost 8 bases and 4 bases, there was a span of 15 bases. This CDR3 is built from 14 residues. Per germline, CDR1 SEHNR and CDR2 FQNEAQ (reference sequence). The CDR3 sequence is CASQAGDINQPQHF. CDR3 nucleotides: TGTGCCAGCCAGGCAGGGGACATAAATCAGCCCCAGCATTTT.

V usage is TRBV24-1 and J usage is TRBJ2-1; 10 bases are shared with TRBD1. CDR1 and CDR2 (germline): KGHDR, SFDVKD. The V gene end was trimmed by 3 bases and the J gene end by 5 bases; junction bases not matched to a gene: 3. There are 15 residues in the CDR3. CDR3 DNA: TGTGCCACCAGTGATCCGGACAGGGGGGACAATGAGCAGTTCTTC. It yields the protein CATSDPDRGDNEQFF.

The chain's CDR3 is CSVDSGLAEAGGEQFF. As DNA, the CDR3 is TGCAGCGTTGACTCAGGACTAGCGGAGGCCGGGGGGGAGCAGTTCTTC. V and J are TRBV29-1 and TRBJ2-1; 10 bases are a match to TRBD2. CDR3 length equals 16 residues. CDR1 is SQVTM and CDR2 is ANQGSEA in the germline V gene. V shed 3 bases and J 10 bases; nucleotides not matched to a gene: 15.